The source of this TCR beta chain is a study of radiotherapy plus CTLA-4 blockade in lung cancer. Across the study: An objective response was seen in 15% to 20% of patients, and disease control in 25% to 40%. Study-level results: After radiotherapy and ipilimumab, tumor-derived clones expanded in peripheral blood.

Germline-derived CDR1 and CDR2 are GTSNPN and SVGIG (reference sequence). The CDR3 consists of 10 residues. Trimming took 1 base from V and 11 from J, leaving 8 bases between them. Libraries were prepared by immunoSEQ multiplex PCR; TCRdb keeps only in-frame clonotypes and omits some of them. The data hold tens of thousands of clones, with roughly three quarters observed a single time. Turning to this clone: Its antigen is unknown.

Focal radiation plus CTLA-4 blockade with ipilimumab was administered to patients who had chemo-refractory metastatic non-small-cell lung cancer. The gene calls are TRBV30 and TRBJ1-1, with D hard to call. The receptor comes from a human donor with non-small cell lung cancer who had a complete response to radiotherapy plus ipilimumab. The input for sequencing was peripheral blood, taken from a patient treated with radiotherapy plus ipilimumab. The CDR3 sequence is CAWSGPRAFF. CDR3 sequence (DNA): TGTGCCTGGAGTGGCCCCCGGGCTTTCTTT.